This TCR beta chain was sequenced in a study of blood T cells in healthy people across ages. Next came a second PCR, run for about 6 to 11 cycles, which used a sample-barcoded 5' primer along with a J-beta primer mix. No fewer than 2.5 million CDR3-containing paired-end reads came from each sample. One entry per CDR3 protein results from TCRdb running MiXCR on the 5' RACE reads. The sample contains approximately 1,100,000 distinct CDR3 sequences, 35% to 50% of which appear only once. This clonotype occurred a few times. The TCR comes from a woman aged 60-75 years in good health. Sequencing used blood.

The CDR3 loop reads CASSFLRDVYNEQFF. The CDR3 nucleotides read TGTGCCAGCAGTTTTCTCCGGGACGTTTACAATGAGCAGTTCTTC. The chain employs TRBV6-2 or TRBV6-3 and TRBJ2-1; D possibly uses TRBD1 or TRBD2 (5 bases each). Trimming stripped 4 bases from V and 4 bases from J, with 14 bases between. The CDR3 covers 15 residues. Germline V CDR1 and CDR2: MNHEY, SVGEGT.